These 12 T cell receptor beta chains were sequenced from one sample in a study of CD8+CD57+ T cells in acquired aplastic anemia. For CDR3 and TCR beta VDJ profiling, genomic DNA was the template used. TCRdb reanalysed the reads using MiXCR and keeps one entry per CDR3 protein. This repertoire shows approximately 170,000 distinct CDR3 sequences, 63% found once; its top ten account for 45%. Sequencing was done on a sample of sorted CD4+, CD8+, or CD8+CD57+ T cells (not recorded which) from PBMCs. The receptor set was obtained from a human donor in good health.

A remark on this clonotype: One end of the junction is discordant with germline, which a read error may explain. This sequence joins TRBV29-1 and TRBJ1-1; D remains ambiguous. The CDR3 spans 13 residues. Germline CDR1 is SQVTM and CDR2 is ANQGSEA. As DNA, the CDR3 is TGCAGCGTTGGGCTCTTGCGAAACACTGGAGCTTTCTTT. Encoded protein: CSVGLLRNTGAFF.

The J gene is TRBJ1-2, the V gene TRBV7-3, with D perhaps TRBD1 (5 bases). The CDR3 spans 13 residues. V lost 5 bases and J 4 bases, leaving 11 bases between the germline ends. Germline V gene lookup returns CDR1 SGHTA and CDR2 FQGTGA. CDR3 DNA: TGTGCCAGCAGCCCTTCCGGGGGCTATGGCTACACCTTC. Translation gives CASSPSGGYGYTF.

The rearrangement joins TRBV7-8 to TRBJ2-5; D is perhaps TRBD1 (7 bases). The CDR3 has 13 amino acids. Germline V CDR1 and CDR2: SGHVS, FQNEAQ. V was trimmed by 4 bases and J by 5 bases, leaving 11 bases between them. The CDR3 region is CASSSTGRETQYF. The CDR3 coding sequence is TGTGCCAGCAGCTCGACAGGGAGGGAGACCCAGTACTTC.

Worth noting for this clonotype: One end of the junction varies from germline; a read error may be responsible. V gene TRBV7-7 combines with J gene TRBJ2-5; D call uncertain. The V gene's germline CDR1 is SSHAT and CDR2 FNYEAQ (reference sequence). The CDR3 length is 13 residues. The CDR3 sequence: CASSLGWTETQYF. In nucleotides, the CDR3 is TGTGCTAGCAGCTTAGGGTGGACGGAGACCCAGTACTTC.

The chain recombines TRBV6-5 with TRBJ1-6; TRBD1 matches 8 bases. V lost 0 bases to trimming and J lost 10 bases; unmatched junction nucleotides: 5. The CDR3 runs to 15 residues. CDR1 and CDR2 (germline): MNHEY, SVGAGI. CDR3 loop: CASSYSTGDGSPLHF. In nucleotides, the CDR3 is TGTGCCAGCAGTTACTCGACAGGGGACGGATCACCCCTCCACTTT.

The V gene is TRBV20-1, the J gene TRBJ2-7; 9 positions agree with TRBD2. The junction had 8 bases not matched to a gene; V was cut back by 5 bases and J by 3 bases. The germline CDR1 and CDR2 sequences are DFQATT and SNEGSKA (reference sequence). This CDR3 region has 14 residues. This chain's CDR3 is CSALTASGIYEQYF. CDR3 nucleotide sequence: TGCAGTGCTTTAACGGCTAGCGGGATCTACGAGCAGTACTTC.

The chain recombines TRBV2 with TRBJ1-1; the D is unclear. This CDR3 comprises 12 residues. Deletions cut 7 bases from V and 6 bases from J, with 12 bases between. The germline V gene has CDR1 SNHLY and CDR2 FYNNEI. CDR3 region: CASKSAIPEAFF. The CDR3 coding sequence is TGTGCCAGCAAGTCCGCAATTCCTGAAGCTTTCTTT.

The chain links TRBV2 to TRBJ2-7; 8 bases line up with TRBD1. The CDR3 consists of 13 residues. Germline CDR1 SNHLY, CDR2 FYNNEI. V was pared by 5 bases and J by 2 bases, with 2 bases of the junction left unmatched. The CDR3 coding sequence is TGTGCCAGCAGTAGGGGACAGGCCTACGAGCAGTACTTC. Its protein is CASSRGQAYEQYF.

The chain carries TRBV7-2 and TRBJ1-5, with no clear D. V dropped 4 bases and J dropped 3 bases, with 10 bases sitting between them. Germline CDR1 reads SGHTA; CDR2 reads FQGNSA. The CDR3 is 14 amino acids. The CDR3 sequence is CASSSGSFNQPQHF. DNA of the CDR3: TGTGCCAGCAGCTCTGGGTCCTTCAATCAGCCCCAGCATTTT.

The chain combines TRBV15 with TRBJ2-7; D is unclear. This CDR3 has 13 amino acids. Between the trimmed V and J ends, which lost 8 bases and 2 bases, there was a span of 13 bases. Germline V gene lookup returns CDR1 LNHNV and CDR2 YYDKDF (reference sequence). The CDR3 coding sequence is TGTGCCACCGCCCGCCGGTCCACCTACGAGCAGTACTTC. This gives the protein CATARRSTYEQYF.

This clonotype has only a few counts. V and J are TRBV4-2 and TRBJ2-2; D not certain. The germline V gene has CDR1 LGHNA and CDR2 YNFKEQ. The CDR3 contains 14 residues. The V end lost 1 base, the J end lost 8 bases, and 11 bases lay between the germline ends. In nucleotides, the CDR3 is TGTGCCAGCAGCCAAGCGTGGGAATCAGGGGAGCTGTTTTTT. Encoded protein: CASSQAWESGELFF.

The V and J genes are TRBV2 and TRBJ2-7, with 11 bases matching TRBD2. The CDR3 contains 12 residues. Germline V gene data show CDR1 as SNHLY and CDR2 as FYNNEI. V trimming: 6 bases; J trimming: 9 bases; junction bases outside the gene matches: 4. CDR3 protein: CASRLAGGGQYF. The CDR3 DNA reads TGTGCCAGCAGATTAGCGGGGGGGGGGCAGTACTTC.